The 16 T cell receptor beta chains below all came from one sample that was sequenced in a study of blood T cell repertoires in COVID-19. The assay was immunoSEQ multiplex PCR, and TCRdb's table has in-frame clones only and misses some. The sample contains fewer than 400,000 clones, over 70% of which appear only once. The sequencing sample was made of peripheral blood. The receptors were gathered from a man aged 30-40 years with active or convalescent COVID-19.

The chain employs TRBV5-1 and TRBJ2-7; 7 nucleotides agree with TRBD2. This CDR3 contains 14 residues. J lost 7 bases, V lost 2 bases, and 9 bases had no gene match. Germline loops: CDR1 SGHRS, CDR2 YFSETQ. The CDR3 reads CASSFPGAGGEQYF. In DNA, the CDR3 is TGCGCCAGCAGCTTTCCCGGGGCCGGGGGGGAGCAGTACTTC.

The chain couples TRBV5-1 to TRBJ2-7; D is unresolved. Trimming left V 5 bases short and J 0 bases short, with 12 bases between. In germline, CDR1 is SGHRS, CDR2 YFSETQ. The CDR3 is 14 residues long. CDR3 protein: CASRTISSSYEQYF. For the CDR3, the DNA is TGCGCCAGCAGAACTATATCGAGCTCCTACGAGCAGTACTTC.

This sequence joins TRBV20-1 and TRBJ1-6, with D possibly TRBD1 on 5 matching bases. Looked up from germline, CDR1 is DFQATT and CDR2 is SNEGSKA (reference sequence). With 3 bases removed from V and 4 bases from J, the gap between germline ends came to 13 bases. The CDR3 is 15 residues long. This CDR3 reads CSASRGRGYNSPLHF. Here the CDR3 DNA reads TGCAGTGCTAGTAGGGGAAGGGGATATAATTCACCCCTCCACTTT.

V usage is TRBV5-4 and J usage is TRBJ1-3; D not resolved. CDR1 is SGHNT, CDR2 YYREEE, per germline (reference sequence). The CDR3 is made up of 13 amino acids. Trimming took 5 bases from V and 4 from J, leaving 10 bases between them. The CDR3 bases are TGTGCCAGCAGGGTTGAGGCAGGAAACACCATATATTTT. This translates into CASRVEAGNTIYF.

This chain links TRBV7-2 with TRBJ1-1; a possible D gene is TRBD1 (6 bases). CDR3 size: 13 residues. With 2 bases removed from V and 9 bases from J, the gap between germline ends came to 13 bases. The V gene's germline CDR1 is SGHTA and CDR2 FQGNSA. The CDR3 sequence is CASSLLRTDKAFF. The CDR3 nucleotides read TGTGCCAGCAGCTTACTCAGGACAGACAAAGCTTTCTTT.

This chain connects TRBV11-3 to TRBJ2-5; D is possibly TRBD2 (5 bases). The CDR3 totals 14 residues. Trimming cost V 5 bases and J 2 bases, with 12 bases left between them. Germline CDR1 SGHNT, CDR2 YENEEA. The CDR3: CASSLDWTQETQYF. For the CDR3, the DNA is TGTGCCAGCAGCCTCGATTGGACTCAAGAGACCCAGTACTTC.

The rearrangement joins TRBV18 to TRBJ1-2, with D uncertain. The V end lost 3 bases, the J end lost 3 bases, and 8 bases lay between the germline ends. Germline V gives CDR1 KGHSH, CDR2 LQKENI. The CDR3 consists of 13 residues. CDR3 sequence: CASSPTNYYGYTF. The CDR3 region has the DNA TGTGCCAGCTCACCGACAAATTACTATGGCTACACCTTC.

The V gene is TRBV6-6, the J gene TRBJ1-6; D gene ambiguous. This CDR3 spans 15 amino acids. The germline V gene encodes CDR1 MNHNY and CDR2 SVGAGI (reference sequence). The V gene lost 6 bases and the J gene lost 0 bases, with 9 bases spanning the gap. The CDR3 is CASRQQFSYNSPLHF. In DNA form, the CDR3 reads TGTGCCAGCAGACAACAGTTCTCCTATAATTCACCCCTCCACTTT.

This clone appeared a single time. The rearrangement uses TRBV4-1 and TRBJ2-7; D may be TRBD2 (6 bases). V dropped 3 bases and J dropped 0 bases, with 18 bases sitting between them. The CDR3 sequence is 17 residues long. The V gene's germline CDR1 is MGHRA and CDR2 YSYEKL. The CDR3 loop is CASSHPVGTALSYEQYF. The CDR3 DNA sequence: TGCGCCAGCAGCCACCCCGTAGGGACTGCCCTCTCCTACGAGCAGTACTTC.

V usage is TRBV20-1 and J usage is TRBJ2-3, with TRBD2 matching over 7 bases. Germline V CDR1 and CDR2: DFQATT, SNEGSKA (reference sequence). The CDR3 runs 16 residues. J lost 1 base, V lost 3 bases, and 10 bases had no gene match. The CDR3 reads CSASGGGRWGTDTQYF. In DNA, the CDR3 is TGCAGTGCTAGTGGCGGCGGGAGATGGGGCACAGATACGCAGTATTTT.

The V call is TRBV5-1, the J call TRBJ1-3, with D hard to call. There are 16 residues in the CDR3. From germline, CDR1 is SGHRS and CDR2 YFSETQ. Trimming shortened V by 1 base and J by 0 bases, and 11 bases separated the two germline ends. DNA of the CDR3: TGCGCCAGCAGCTTGTTGACGGGTGTCTCTGGAAACACCATATATTTT. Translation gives CASSLLTGVSGNTIYF.

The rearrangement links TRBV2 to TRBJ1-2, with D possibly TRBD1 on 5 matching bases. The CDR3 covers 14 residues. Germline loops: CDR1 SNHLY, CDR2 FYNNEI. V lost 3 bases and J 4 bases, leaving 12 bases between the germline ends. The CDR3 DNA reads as TGTGCCAGCAGTGACGACGGGGGAGGCTATGGCTACACCTTC. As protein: CASSDDGGGYGYTF.

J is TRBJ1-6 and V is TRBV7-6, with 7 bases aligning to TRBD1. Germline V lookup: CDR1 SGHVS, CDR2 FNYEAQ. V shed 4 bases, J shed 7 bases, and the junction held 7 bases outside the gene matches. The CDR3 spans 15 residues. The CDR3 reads CASSYQQGINSPLHF. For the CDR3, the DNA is TGTGCCAGCAGCTACCAACAGGGGATCAATTCACCCCTCCACTTT.

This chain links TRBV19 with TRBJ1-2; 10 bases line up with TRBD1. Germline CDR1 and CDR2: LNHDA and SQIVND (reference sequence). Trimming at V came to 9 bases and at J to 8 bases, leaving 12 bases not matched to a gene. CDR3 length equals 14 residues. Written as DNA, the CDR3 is TGTGCCAGCCAACCGGGACAGGGGTTTAGGGGCTACACCTTC. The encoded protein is CASQPGQGFRGYTF.

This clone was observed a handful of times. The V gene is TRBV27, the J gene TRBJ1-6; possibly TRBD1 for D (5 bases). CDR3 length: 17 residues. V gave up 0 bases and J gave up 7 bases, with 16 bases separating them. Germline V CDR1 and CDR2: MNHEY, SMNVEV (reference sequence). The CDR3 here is CASSLSTRAAMNSPLHF. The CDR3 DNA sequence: TGTGCCAGCAGTTTATCGACCAGGGCGGCCATGAATTCACCCCTCCACTTT.

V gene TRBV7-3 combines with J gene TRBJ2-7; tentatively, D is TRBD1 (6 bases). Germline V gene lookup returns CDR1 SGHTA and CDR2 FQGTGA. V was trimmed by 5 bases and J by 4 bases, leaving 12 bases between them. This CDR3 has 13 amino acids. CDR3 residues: CASSDGTLYEQYF. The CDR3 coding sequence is TGTGCCAGCAGCGACGGGACACTTTACGAGCAGTACTTC.